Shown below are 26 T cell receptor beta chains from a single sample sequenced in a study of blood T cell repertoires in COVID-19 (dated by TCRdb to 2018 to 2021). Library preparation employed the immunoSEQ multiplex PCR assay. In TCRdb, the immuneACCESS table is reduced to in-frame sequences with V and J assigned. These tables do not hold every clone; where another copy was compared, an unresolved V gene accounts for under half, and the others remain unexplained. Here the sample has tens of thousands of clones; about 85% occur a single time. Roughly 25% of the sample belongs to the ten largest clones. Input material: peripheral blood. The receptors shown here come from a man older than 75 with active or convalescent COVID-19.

The CDR3 sequence is CASTPALAGGYTF. DNA of the CDR3: TGTGCCAGCACCCCGGCACTCGCGGGTGGCTACACCTTC. The chain has TRBV6-5 and TRBJ1-2; D call uncertain. Trimming took off 7 bases at V and 7 bases at J, with 16 bases between the two ends. Germline loops: CDR1 MNHEY, CDR2 SVGAGI. The CDR3 runs to 13 residues.

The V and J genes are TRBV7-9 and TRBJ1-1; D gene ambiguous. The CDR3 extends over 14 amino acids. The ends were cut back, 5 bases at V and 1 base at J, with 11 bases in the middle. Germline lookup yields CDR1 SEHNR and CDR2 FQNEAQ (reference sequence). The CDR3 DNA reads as TGTGCCAGCAGCCGAGGAAACTGGAACACTGAAGCTTTCTTT. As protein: CASSRGNWNTEAFF.

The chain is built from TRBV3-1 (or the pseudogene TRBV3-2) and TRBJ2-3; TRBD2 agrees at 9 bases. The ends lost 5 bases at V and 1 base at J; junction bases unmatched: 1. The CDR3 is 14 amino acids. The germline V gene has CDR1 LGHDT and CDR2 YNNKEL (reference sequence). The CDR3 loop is CASSLAGGTDTQYF. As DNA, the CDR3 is TGTGCCAGCAGCTTAGCGGGGGGCACAGATACGCAGTATTTT.

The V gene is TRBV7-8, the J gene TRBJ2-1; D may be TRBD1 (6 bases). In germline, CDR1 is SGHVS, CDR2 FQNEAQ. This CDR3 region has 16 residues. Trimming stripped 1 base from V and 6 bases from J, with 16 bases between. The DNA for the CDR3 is TGTGCCAGCAGCTTAGTGCAGGGGCAAGTAAGCAATGAGCAGTTCTTC. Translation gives CASSLVQGQVSNEQFF.

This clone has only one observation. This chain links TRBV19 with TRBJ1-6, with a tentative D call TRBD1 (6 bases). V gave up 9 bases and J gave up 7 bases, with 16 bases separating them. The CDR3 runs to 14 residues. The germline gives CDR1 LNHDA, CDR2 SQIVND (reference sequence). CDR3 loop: CASGGGRQNSPLHF. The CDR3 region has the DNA TGTGCCAGCGGCGGGGGGCGCCAAAATTCACCCCTCCACTTT.

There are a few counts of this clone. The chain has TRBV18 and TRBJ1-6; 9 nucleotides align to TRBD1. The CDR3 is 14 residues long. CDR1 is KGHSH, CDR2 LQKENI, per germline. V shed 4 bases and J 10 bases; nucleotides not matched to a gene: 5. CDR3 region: CASSLRDRESPLHF. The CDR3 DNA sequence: TGTGCCAGCTCACTCCGGGACAGGGAATCACCCCTCCACTTT.

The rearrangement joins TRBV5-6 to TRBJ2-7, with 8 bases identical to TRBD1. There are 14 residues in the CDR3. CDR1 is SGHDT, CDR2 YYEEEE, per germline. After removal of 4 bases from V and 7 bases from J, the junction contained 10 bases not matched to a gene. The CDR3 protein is CASSGGQGPYEQYF. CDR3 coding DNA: TGTGCCAGCAGCGGCGGACAGGGCCCGTATGAGCAGTACTTC.

The CDR3 reads CASSQGAGNQPQHF. The CDR3 DNA reads as TGTGCCAGCAGCCAGGGGGCTGGGAATCAGCCCCAGCATTTT. The V call is TRBV6-5, the J call TRBJ1-5; 8 positions agree with TRBD1. V was pared by 6 bases and J by 4 bases, with 5 bases of the junction left unmatched. In germline, CDR1 is MNHEY, CDR2 SVGAGI. The CDR3 runs 14 residues.

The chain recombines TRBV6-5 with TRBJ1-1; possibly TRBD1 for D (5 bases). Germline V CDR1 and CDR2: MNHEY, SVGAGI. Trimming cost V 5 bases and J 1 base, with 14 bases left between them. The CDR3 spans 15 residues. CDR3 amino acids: CASSTPMGGNTEAFF. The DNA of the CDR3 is TGTGCCAGCAGTACCCCCATGGGGGGGAACACTGAAGCTTTCTTT.

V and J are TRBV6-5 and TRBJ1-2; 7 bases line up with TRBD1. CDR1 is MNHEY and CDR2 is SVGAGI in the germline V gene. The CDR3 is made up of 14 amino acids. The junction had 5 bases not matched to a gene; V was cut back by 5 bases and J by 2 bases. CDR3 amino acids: CASSPTGANYGYTF. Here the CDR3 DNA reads TGTGCCAGCAGTCCCACAGGGGCCAACTATGGCTACACCTTC.

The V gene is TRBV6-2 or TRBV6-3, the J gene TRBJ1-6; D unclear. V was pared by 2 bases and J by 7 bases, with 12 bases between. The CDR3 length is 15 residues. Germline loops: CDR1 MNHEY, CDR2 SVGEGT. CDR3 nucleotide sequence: TGTGCCAGCAGTTACCAGGCTGGTTCCAATTCACCCCTCCACTTT. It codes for CASSYQAGSNSPLHF.

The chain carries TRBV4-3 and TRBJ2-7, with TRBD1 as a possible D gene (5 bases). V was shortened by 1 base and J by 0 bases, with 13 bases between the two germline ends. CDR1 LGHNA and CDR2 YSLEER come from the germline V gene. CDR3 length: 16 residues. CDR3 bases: TGCGCCAGCAGCCAAGGAGGTGGGGCAGCCTCCTACGAGCAGTACTTC. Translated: CASSQGGGAASYEQYF.

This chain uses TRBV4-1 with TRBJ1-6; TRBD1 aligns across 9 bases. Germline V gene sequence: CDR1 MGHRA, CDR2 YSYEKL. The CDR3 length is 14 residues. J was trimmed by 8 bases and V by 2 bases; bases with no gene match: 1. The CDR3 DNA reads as TGCGCCAGCAGCCAACGGGACAGGGATTCACCCCTCCACTTT. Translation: CASSQRDRDSPLHF.

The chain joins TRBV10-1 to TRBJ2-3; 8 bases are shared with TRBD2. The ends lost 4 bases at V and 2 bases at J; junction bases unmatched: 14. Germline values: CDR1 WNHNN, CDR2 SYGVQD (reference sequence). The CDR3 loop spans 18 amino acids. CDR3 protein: CASSVYWNSGDDTDTQYF. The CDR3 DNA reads TGCGCCAGCAGTGTGTATTGGAATAGCGGGGACGACACAGATACGCAGTATTTT.

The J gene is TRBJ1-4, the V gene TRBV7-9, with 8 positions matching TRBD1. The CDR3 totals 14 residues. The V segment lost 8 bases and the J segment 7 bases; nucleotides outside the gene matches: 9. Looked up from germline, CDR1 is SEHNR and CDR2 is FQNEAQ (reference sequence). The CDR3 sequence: CASGTRGRSEKLFF. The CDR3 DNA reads TGTGCCAGCGGGACCAGGGGGCGTAGTGAAAAACTGTTTTTT.

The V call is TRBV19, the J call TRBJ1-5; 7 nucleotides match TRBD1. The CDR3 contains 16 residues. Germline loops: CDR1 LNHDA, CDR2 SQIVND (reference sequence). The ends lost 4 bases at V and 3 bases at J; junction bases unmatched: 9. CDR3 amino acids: CASSSGTAENNQPQHF. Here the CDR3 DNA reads TGTGCCAGTAGTAGCGGGACAGCCGAAAACAATCAGCCCCAGCATTTT. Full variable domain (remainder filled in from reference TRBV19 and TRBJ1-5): DGGITQSPKYLFRKEGQNVTLSCEQNLNHDAMYWYRQDPGQGLRLIYYSQIVNDFQKGDIAEGYSVSREKKESFPLTVTSAQKNPTAFYLCASSSGTAENNQPQHFGDGTRLSIL.

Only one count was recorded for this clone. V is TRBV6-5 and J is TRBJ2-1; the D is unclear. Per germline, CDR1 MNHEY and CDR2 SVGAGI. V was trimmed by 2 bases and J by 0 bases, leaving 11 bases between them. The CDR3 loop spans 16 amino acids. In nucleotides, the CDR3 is TGTGCCAGCAGTTACCCTGGCTGGAGCTCCTACAATGAGCAGTTCTTC. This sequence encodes CASSYPGWSSYNEQFF.

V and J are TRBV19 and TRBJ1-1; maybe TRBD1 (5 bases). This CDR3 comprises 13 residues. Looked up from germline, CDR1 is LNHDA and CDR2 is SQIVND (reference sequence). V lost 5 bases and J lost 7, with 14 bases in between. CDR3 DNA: TGTGCCAGTAGTCGGGCGGGGCAGGATGAAGCTTTCTTT. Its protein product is CASSRAGQDEAFF.

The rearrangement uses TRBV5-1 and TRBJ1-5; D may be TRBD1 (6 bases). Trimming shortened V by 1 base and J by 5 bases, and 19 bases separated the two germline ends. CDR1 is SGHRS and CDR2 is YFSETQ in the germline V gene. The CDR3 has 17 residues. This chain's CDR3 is CASSLPTLTGPDQPQHF. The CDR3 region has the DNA TGCGCCAGCAGCTTGCCCACGCTGACAGGACCGGATCAGCCCCAGCATTTT.

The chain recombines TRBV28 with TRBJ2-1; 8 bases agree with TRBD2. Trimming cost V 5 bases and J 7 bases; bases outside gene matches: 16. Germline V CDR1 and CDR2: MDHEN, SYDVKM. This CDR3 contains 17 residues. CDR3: CASSLAFRRGGLNEQFF. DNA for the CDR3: TGTGCCAGCAGTCTGGCGTTTCGACGGGGGGGCCTTAATGAGCAGTTCTTC.

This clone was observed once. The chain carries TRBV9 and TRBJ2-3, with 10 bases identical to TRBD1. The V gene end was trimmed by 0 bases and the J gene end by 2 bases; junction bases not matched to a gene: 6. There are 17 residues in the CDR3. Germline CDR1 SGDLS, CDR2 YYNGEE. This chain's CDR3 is CASSVGGGTGVTDTQYF. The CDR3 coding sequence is TGTGCCAGCAGCGTAGGGGGAGGGACAGGGGTCACAGATACGCAGTATTTT.

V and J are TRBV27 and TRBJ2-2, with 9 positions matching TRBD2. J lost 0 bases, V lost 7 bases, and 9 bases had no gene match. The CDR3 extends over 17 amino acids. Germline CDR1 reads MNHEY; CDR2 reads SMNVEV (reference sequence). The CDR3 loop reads CASKSQRGAPNTGELFF. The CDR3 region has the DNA TGTGCCAGCAAATCTCAGCGGGGGGCCCCGAACACCGGGGAGCTGTTTTTT.

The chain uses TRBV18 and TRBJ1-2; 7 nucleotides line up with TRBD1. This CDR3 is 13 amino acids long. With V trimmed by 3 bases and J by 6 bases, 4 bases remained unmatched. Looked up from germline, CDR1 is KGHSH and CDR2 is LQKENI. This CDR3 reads CASSPYDRDGYTF. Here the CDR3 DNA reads TGTGCCAGCTCACCTTACGACAGGGATGGCTACACCTTC.

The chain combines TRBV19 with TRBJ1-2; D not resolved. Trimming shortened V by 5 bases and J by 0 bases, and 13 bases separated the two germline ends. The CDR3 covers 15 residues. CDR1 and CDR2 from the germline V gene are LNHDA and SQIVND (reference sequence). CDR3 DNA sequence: TGTGCCAGTAGTTCTGGGCCCATCACTAACTATGGCTACACCTTC. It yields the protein CASSSGPITNYGYTF.

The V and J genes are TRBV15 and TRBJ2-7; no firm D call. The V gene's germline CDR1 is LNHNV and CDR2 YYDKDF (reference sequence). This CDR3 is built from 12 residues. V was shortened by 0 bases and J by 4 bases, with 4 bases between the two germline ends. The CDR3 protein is CATSRDRYEQYF. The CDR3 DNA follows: TGTGCCACCAGCAGAGACAGGTACGAGCAGTACTTC.

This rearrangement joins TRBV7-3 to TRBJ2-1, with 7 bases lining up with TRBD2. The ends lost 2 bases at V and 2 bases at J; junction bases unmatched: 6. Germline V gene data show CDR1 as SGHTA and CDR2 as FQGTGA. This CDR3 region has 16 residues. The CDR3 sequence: CASSLLGGGAYNEQFF. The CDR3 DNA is TGTGCCAGCAGCTTACTTGGCGGGGGAGCCTACAATGAGCAGTTCTTC.